This T cell receptor (beta chain) emerged from a study of T cell responses to AZD1222 COVID-19 vaccine. General study findings and limits: Rises in breadth and depth of Spike-specific TCRs came after two AZD1222 doses. The sample set comprised mostly white British donors with more females, and clonal diversity was possibly underestimated.

About this clone: Its antigen remains unidentified.

Unmatched junction bases numbered 11, after V lost 5 bases and J lost 5 bases. This CDR3 contains 16 residues. The germline V gene encodes CDR1 SGHTA and CDR2 FQGTGA. Some clones are missing from TCRdb's copy, which holds only in-frame ones; the method was immunoSEQ multiplex PCR. This table holds some 140,000 clones, around 92% found once. The clonotype originates from an adult in good health. The chain uses TRBV7-3 and TRBJ1-4; TRBD1 matches 7 bases. Sequencing used peripheral blood, obtained on day 0 of AZD1222 vaccination. This CDR3 is CASSPLGGGGNEKLFF. The CDR3 DNA sequence: TGTGCCAGCAGCCCCCTTGGAGGGGGCGGGAATGAAAAACTGTTTTTT. The variable domain in full, completed from reference TRBV7-3 and TRBJ1-4, reads GAGVSQTPSNKVTEKGKYVELRCDPISGHTALYWYRQSLGQGPEFLIYFQGTGAADDSGLPNDRFFAVRPEGSVSTLKIQRTERGDSAVYLCASSPLGGGGNEKLFFGSGTQLSVL.